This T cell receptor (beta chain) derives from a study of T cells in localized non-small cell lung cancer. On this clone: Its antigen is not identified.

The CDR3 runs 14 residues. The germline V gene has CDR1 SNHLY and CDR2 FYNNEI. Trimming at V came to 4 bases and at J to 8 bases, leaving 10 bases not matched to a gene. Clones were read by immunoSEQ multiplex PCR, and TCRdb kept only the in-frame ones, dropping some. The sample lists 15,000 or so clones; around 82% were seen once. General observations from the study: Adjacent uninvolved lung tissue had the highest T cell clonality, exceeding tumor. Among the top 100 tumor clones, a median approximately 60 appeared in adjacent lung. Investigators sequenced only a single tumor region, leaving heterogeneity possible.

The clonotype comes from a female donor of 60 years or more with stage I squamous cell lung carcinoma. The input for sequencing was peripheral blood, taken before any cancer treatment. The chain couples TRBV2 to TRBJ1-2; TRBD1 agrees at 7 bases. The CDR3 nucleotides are TGTGCCAGCAGTGGACAGGGAGAAGGGGGAGGCTACACCTTC. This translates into CASSGQGEGGGYTF.